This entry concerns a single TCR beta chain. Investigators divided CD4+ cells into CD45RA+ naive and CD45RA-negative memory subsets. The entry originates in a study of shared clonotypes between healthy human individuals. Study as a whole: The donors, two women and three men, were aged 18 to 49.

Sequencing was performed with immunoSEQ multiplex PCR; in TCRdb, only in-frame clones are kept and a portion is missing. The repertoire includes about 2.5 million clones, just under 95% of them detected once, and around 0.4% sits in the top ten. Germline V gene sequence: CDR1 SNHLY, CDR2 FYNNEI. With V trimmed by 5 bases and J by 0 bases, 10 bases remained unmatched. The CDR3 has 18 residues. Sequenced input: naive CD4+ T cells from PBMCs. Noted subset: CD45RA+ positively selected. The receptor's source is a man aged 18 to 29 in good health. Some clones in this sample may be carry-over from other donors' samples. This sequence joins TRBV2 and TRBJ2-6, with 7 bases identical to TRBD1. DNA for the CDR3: TGTGCCAGCAGTAGCCGGGACAGTCCTACCTCTGGGGCCAACGTCCTGACTTTC. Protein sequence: CASSSRDSPTSGANVLTF.